This T cell receptor (beta chain) was captured in a study of graft-versus-host responses after intestinal transplantation. Data came from immunoSEQ multiplex PCR; TCRdb stores just in-frame clones and leaves some out. The table includes more than 95,000 clones, about 88% detected once. Comment on this clone: Its cognate antigen is unknown.

Germline V gene sequence: CDR1 LNHDA, CDR2 SQIVND (reference sequence). The V end lost 8 bases, the J end lost 5 bases, and 12 bases lay between the germline ends. The CDR3 is 12 residues long. This clonotype was obtained from a human donor who received an intestinal transplant. The chain joins TRBV19 to TRBJ1-2; D ambiguous. The specimen comprised unstimulated CD4+ T cells sorted from spleen or lymph node cells, sampled before intestinal transplant. CDR3 nucleotide sequence: TGTGCCAGTTCGCAGGCAACGTATGGCTACACCTTC. Amino acids: CASSQATYGYTF.